The 26 T cell receptor beta chains presented below share a single source sample, sequenced in a study of shared clonotypes between healthy human individuals (dated by TCRdb to between 2020 and 2021). The library was produced with the immunoSEQ multiplex PCR assay. TCRdb re-hosts the immuneACCESS table, in-frame sequences only. Its copies lack some clones; in the studies checked, an unresolved V gene accounts for under half of them, and the cause for the rest is not known. This sample has 95,000 to 120,000 clones in its table, and under 70% of those were observed once. The ten largest make up 24% of the sample. Specimen: memory CD8+ T cells sorted from blood. The intended sense of this specimen's cell subset or site label: CD45RO+ cells pooled with CCR7-negative TemRA cells. These receptors originate from a woman aged 25 to 39 in good health.

The chain couples TRBV7-9 to TRBJ2-2; tentative D call: TRBD1 (5 bases). The CDR3 extends over 13 amino acids. V was pared by 11 bases and J by 0 bases, with 10 bases between. Germline-derived CDR1 and CDR2 are SEHNR and FQNEAQ (reference sequence). Here the CDR3 DNA reads TGTGCCCACCAGGGTGCGAACACCGGGGAGCTGTTTTTT. Its protein is CAHQGANTGELFF.

V and J are TRBV6-6 and TRBJ1-5; no definite D call. Germline CDR1 reads MNHNY; CDR2 reads SVGAGI (reference sequence). Trimming shortened V by 2 bases and J by 7 bases, and 15 bases separated the two germline ends. The CDR3 is 15 amino acids. The CDR3 DNA sequence: TGTGCCAGCAGTTACCCCACCGACGGGTGGCAGCCCCAGCATTTT. Its protein product is CASSYPTDGWQPQHF.

The CDR3 bases are TGTGCCAGCAGCGCAGGGGAGGGAGGTCTTTACTACGAGCAGTACTTC. It specifies CASSAGEGGLYYEQYF. V is TRBV9 and J is TRBJ2-5; tentative D call: TRBD2 (7 bases). The J call is uncertain, as TRBJ2-7 better fits the DNA end. Germline V gene sequence: CDR1 SGDLS, CDR2 YYNGEE. CDR3 length: 16 amino acids.

This chain joins TRBV14 and TRBJ2-2; weak D call: TRBD1 (6 bases). V lost 3 bases and J 4 bases, leaving 15 bases between the germline ends. Looked up from germline, CDR1 is SGHDN and CDR2 is FVKESK. There are 16 residues in the CDR3. This CDR3 is CASSHDRRPTTGELFF. CDR3 nucleotides: TGTGCCAGCAGCCATGACAGGAGGCCAACCACCGGGGAGCTGTTTTTT.

The genes are TRBV4-1 and TRBJ2-4, with 9 bases that match TRBD2. The CDR3 length is 17 residues. The V gene end was trimmed by 1 base and the J gene end by 6 bases; junction bases not matched to a gene: 10. Germline assignment: CDR1 MGHRA and CDR2 YSYEKL. The CDR3 coding sequence is TGCGCCAGCAGCCAAGCGATTAACCTAGCGGGGCTAAACATTCAGTACTTC. This encodes CASSQAINLAGLNIQYF.

V is TRBV13 and J is TRBJ1-1; D remains unclear. V was cut by 7 bases and J by 6 bases, with 12 bases left in between. This CDR3 spans 12 amino acids. Per the germline V gene, CDR1 is PRHDT and CDR2 is FYEKMQ (reference sequence). CDR3 coding DNA: TGTGCCAGCAACGTCAGGACGTCTGAAGCTTTCTTT. It yields the protein CASNVRTSEAFF. The full variable domain, rest sourced from reference TRBV13 and TRBJ1-1, is AAGVIQSPRHLIKEKRETATLKCYPIPRHDTVYWYQQGPGQDPQFLISFYEKMQSDKGSIPDRFSAQQFSDYHSELNMSSLELGDSALYFCASNVRTSEAFFGQGTRLTVV.

The chain joins TRBV6-1 to TRBJ1-1; D is possibly TRBD1 (5 bases). CDR3 length: 15 amino acids. V lost 7 bases and J lost 1, with 16 bases in between. Germline CDR1 and CDR2: MNHNS and SASEGT. CDR3 protein: CASTRVGLWNTEAFF. In DNA form, the CDR3 reads TGTGCCAGCACGAGGGTGGGACTGTGGAACACTGAAGCTTTCTTT.

CDR3 loop: CSVIGTENYEQYF. The DNA of the CDR3 is TGCAGCGTTATCGGGACAGAGAACTACGAGCAGTACTTC. The chain recombines TRBV29-1 with TRBJ2-7; 7 bases agree with TRBD1. Trimming at V came to 5 bases and at J to 3 bases, leaving 7 bases not matched to a gene. Germline CDR1 and CDR2: SQVTM and ANQGSEA. The CDR3 contains 13 residues.

This clone was counted ten times or more. The chain recombines TRBV5-6 with TRBJ1-1, with a possible D match to TRBD1 (6 bases). CDR1 SGHDT and CDR2 YYEEEE come from the germline V gene. CDR3 length: 13 amino acids. Trimming took 5 bases from V and 1 from J, leaving 9 bases between them. In DNA, the CDR3 is TGTGCCAGCAGGCCGACAGGGAACACTGAAGCTTTCTTT. Translating it yields CASRPTGNTEAFF.

This clone was picked up a small number of times. The chain joins TRBV4-1 to TRBJ1-1; no clear D gene. CDR3 length equals 16 residues. With 1 base removed from V and 3 bases from J, the gap between germline ends came to 15 bases. Germline values: CDR1 MGHRA, CDR2 YSYEKL. Here the CDR3 DNA reads TGCGCCAGCAGCCAAGGGGAGTGGCATTCGGACACTGAAGCTTTCTTT. Its protein is CASSQGEWHSDTEAFF.

The V call is TRBV6-5, the J call TRBJ2-3; 7 nucleotides agree with TRBD2. Germline CDR1 MNHEY, CDR2 SVGAGI. With V trimmed by 6 bases and J by 2 bases, 5 bases remained unmatched. The CDR3 covers 14 residues. The CDR3 loop reads CASRERGYTDTQYF. In DNA form, the CDR3 reads TGTGCCAGCAGAGAGCGGGGTTACACAGATACGCAGTATTTT.

This clone was seen more than once but under ten times. The rearrangement links TRBV5-5 to TRBJ1-4; TRBD1 matches 7 bases. This CDR3 is built from 14 residues. The J segment lost 5 bases and the V segment lost 1 base, leaving 2 bases of the junction unmatched. Germline V gene sequence: CDR1 SGHKS, CDR2 YYEKEE (reference sequence). Here the CDR3 DNA reads TGTGCCAGCAGCTTGAGGGGGCTCAATGAAAAACTGTTTTTT. Translated: CASSLRGLNEKLFF.

This chain connects TRBV29-1 to TRBJ2-7; possibly TRBD1 for D (6 bases). V was shortened by 2 bases and J by 5 bases, with 13 bases between the two germline ends. CDR3 size: 13 residues. CDR1 is SQVTM and CDR2 is ANQGSEA in the germline V gene. The CDR3 here is CSVEPTTGHEQYF. The DNA for the CDR3 is TGCAGCGTTGAACCGACGACAGGCCACGAGCAGTACTTC.

The chain uses TRBV11-2 and TRBJ2-7; no clear D. Germline CDR1 reads SGHAT; CDR2 reads FQNNGV. The V end was cut by 5 bases, the J end by 3 bases, with 8 bases between. The CDR3 covers 12 residues. The CDR3 reads CASSQLHYEQYF. The CDR3 DNA is TGTGCCAGCAGCCAACTCCACTACGAGCAGTACTTC.

The V and J genes are TRBV6-1 and TRBJ2-1; TRBD2 matches at 10 bases. Trimming removed 4 bases from V and 6 bases from J; junction bases left unmatched: 6. Germline V gene data show CDR1 as MNHNS and CDR2 as SASEGT. CDR3 length: 15 amino acids. The CDR3 coding sequence is TGTGCCAGCAGTGGGAGCGGGAGGGCCATCAATGAGCAGTTCTTC. Translation gives CASSGSGRAINEQFF.

The chain joins TRBV11-2 to TRBJ2-1; D is possibly TRBD1 (5 bases). With 3 bases removed from V and 5 bases from J, the gap between germline ends came to 8 bases. The germline CDR1 and CDR2 sequences are SGHAT and FQNNGV. The length of the CDR3 is 13 residues. CDR3 loop: CASSLTVNNEQFF. CDR3 sequence (DNA): TGTGCCAGCAGCTTGACAGTTAACAATGAGCAGTTCTTC.

The sample holds a few counts of this clone. In DNA form, the CDR3 reads TGTGCCAGCAGGGGAGAAGGGGGCCCGGTAGATTACGAGCAGTACTTC. Protein product: CASRGEGGPVDYEQYF. The chain has TRBV27 and TRBJ2-7; 7 nucleotides match TRBD1. CDR1 is MNHEY and CDR2 is SMNVEV in the germline V gene (reference sequence). V lost 6 bases, J lost 4 bases, and 15 bases stayed unmatched. The CDR3 contains 16 residues.

This clone was observed a few times. The V gene is TRBV28, the J gene TRBJ1-3; perhaps TRBD1 as D (5 bases). V was clipped by 6 bases and J by 4 bases, with 13 bases between them. The germline V gene encodes CDR1 MDHEN and CDR2 SYDVKM. There are 14 residues in the CDR3. The chain's CDR3 is CASSPPWGGNTIYF. The CDR3 DNA reads as TGTGCCAGCAGCCCGCCTTGGGGCGGAAACACCATATATTTT. Variable domain in full (rest from reference TRBV28 and TRBJ1-3): DVKVTQSSRYLVKRTGEKVFLECVQDMDHENMFWYRQDPGLGLRLIYFSYDVKMKEKGDIPEGYSVSREKKERFSLILESASTNQTSMYLCASSPPWGGNTIYFGEGSWLTVV.

This chain links TRBV11-2 with TRBJ1-5; 7 positions agree with TRBD1. The germline V gene encodes CDR1 SGHAT and CDR2 FQNNGV. V lost 4 bases, J lost 7 bases, and 4 bases stayed unmatched. CDR3 length: 13 amino acids. CDR3 residues: CASSSRTGQPQHF. In DNA, the CDR3 is TGTGCCAGCAGCTCGCGGACAGGCCAGCCCCAGCATTTT.

The J gene is TRBJ2-5, the V gene TRBV18; no firm D call. The CDR3 covers 12 residues. Trimming pared 2 bases from V and 5 bases from J, leaving 6 bases between. Germline V gene lookup returns CDR1 KGHSH and CDR2 LQKENI. The CDR3, as DNA: TGTGCCAGCTCACCAGGGCGGGAGACCCAGTACTTC. It codes for CASSPGRETQYF.

The chain combines TRBV2 with TRBJ2-4, with D hard to call. The CDR3 sequence is 14 residues long. V was pared by 7 bases and J by 0 bases, with 10 bases between. The germline V gene has CDR1 SNHLY and CDR2 FYNNEI. The CDR3 DNA reads as TGTGCCAGCATTCTATCGGTAGCCAAAAACATTCAGTACTTC. This codes for CASILSVAKNIQYF.

This chain links TRBV30 with TRBJ1-1, with a possible D match to TRBD1 (5 bases). V was clipped by 3 bases and J by 0 bases, with 11 bases between them. There are 14 residues in the CDR3. The germline CDR1 and CDR2 sequences are GTSNPN and SVGIG (reference sequence). The chain's CDR3 is CAWRTRDLNTEAFF. The CDR3 bases are TGTGCCTGGAGAACCCGGGACTTGAACACTGAAGCTTTCTTT.

This chain joins TRBV6-1 and TRBJ2-1, with 8 positions matching TRBD2. After removal of 3 bases from V and 1 base from J, the junction contained 5 bases not matched to a gene. The CDR3 spans 16 residues. Germline V CDR1 and CDR2: MNHNS, SASEGT. Here the CDR3 reads CASSEMAGGSYNEQFF. The CDR3 DNA follows: TGTGCCAGCAGTGAGATGGCGGGAGGTTCCTACAATGAGCAGTTCTTC.

This clone was counted only a few times. The chain recombines TRBV7-8 with TRBJ2-7, with TRBD2 as a possible D gene (5 bases). V dropped 4 bases and J dropped 0 bases, with 7 bases sitting between them. The V gene's germline CDR1 is SGHVS and CDR2 FQNEAQ. The CDR3 is 13 amino acids. Here the CDR3 reads CASSSDFSYEQYF. CDR3 in DNA: TGTGCCAGCAGCTCGGACTTCTCCTACGAGCAGTACTTC.

The chain uses TRBV27 and TRBJ2-2, with 7 bases fitting TRBD2. From germline, CDR1 is MNHEY and CDR2 SMNVEV (reference sequence). Trimming removed 3 bases from V and 6 bases from J; junction bases left unmatched: 10. The CDR3 consists of 16 residues. The CDR3 nucleotides are TGTGCCAGCAGTTTTGATTCGGGGGGTTGGGCCGGGGAGCTGTTTTTT. The encoded protein is CASSFDSGGWAGELFF.

The chain joins TRBV27 to TRBJ1-5, with 10 bases lining up with TRBD1. In germline, CDR1 is MNHEY, CDR2 SMNVEV (reference sequence). Germline trimming cut 5 bases from V and 4 bases from J; bases unmatched to any gene: 5. The CDR3 consists of 15 residues. As DNA, the CDR3 is TGTGCCAGCAGTCCCGGGACAGGGGTGAATCAGCCCCAGCATTTT. This translates into CASSPGTGVNQPQHF.